The 10 T cell receptor beta chains in this list originate from one sample, sequenced in a study of cytomegalovirus exposure and HLA in healthy donors. Primers for the PCR totalled 60 Vbeta and 13 Jbeta. Profiled with immunoSEQ multiplex PCR; TCRdb holds only in-frame clones, not every one. Seen here are 170,000 or so clones, around 77% observed once, and the top ten hold 2% to 2.5%. Input material: PBMCs. These receptors originate from a man in his 60s in good health and CMV-seronegative.

The V and J genes are TRBV5-1 and TRBJ2-3; 8 positions agree with TRBD2. The CDR3 runs to 16 residues. Germline trimming cut 0 bases from V and 6 bases from J; bases unmatched to any gene: 9. The germline CDR1 and CDR2 sequences are SGHRS and YFSETQ. The CDR3 bases are TGCGCCAGCAGCTTGGCCAGCAGCGGGAGAGGGGATACGCAGTATTTT. It specifies CASSLASSGRGDTQYF.

The chain combines TRBV11-2 with TRBJ2-7, with 7 bases lining up with TRBD1. CDR3 length: 15 residues. Trimming took 5 bases from V and 7 from J; bases not matched to a gene: 14. The germline gives CDR1 SGHAT, CDR2 FQNNGV. As DNA, the CDR3 is TGTGCCAGCAGCACAGACAGGGTAGGTCTACGGGAGCAGTACTTC. It encodes CASSTDRVGLREQYF.

The V call is TRBV29-1, the J call TRBJ2-7; 7 bases are a match to TRBD1. The length of the CDR3 is 13 residues. Germline V gene data show CDR1 as SQVTM and CDR2 as ANQGSEA. V lost 6 bases to trimming and J lost 6 bases; unmatched junction nucleotides: 11. The CDR3 here is CSVRNTQGSEQYF. The CDR3 bases are TGCAGCGTCCGGAACACACAGGGGAGCGAGCAGTACTTC.

The chain is built from TRBV7-8 and TRBJ1-4; weak D call: TRBD1 (6 bases). CDR3 length: 15 residues. The germline V and J ends were trimmed by 1 base and 3 bases, with 9 bases remaining between them. The germline V gene encodes CDR1 SGHVS and CDR2 FQNEAQ. CDR3 sequence: CASSLVWTANEKLFF. The CDR3 coding sequence is TGTGCCAGCAGCTTAGTCTGGACAGCTAATGAAAAACTGTTTTTT.

The gene calls are TRBV5-4 and TRBJ2-5; 9 bases line up with TRBD1. The better agreement between TRBJ2-7 and the DNA end casts doubt on the J call. CDR3 length: 16 amino acids. The germline V gene has CDR1 SGHNT and CDR2 YYREEE (reference sequence). CDR3 in DNA: TGTGCCAGCAGCTCTGTTCGACAGGGGGGGGCCTACGAGCAGTACTTC. Protein sequence: CASSSVRQGGAYEQYF.

The chain employs TRBV9 and TRBJ2-7, with TRBD2 identical over 11 bases. Germline CDR1 reads SGDLS; CDR2 reads YYNGEE. This CDR3 region has 15 residues. Losses at the gene ends were 4 bases for V and 3 bases for J; bases not matched to a gene: 6. The chain's CDR3 is CASSPRLAGLYEQYF. The CDR3 DNA reads as TGTGCCAGCAGCCCCCGACTAGCGGGGCTCTACGAGCAGTACTTC.

The CDR3: CASSFLAGSTDTQYF. The DNA for the CDR3 is TGTGCCAGCAGCTTCCTAGCGGGTAGCACAGATACGCAGTATTTT. The gene calls are TRBV7-6 and TRBJ2-3, with TRBD2 identical over 8 bases. The V gene end was trimmed by 3 bases and the J gene end by 0 bases; junction bases not matched to a gene: 2. This CDR3 comprises 15 residues. CDR1 and CDR2 (germline): SGHVS, FNYEAQ.

The rearrangement uses TRBV5-1 and TRBJ2-3; D possibly corresponds to TRBD2 (5 bases). Germline CDR1 is SGHRS and CDR2 is YFSETQ. The CDR3 runs to 14 residues. Trimming took off 4 bases at V and 2 bases at J, with 11 bases between the two ends. The CDR3 nucleotides are TGCGCCAGCAGCGAAGGACTGATCACAGATACGCAGTATTTT. It encodes CASSEGLITDTQYF.

The V and J genes are TRBV6-5 and TRBJ2-7, with D tentatively TRBD2 (6 bases). This CDR3 spans 14 amino acids. CDR1 is MNHEY and CDR2 is SVGAGI in the germline V gene. Trimming removed 0 bases at V and 6 bases at J, with 12 bases between. The CDR3 nucleotides read TGTGCCAGCAGTTACTCGCTGGAGGGGAGCGAGCAGTACTTC. This gives the protein CASSYSLEGSEQYF.

V and J are TRBV5-1 and TRBJ2-3; D not certain. The length of the CDR3 is 13 residues. The germline V and J ends were trimmed by 0 bases and 6 bases, with 8 bases remaining between them. Germline lookup yields CDR1 SGHRS and CDR2 YFSETQ. The CDR3 here is CASSLVSLDTQYF. CDR3 nucleotide sequence: TGCGCCAGCAGCTTGGTATCTTTGGATACGCAGTATTTT.